This entry features one T cell receptor beta chain sequence. Its antigen remains unidentified. Profiled with immunoSEQ multiplex PCR; TCRdb holds only in-frame clones, not every one. Of 200,000 to 250,000 clones in the sample, 75% to 90% were seen once. This sample was taken from a study of cytomegalovirus exposure and HLA in healthy donors. Study findings and constraints: Reportedly, cytomegalovirus status was diagnosed with high sensitivity and specificity. Most TCR sequences were seen very rarely across donors, but some public TCRs occurred in many.

The CDR3 extends over 12 amino acids. In germline, CDR1 is SGDLS, CDR2 YYNGEE. The V and J ends lost 2 bases and 7 bases respectively, with 7 bases between them. What was sequenced was PBMCs. The sequence came from a woman aged 18-30 years in good health and CMV-seronegative. V is TRBV9 and J is TRBJ2-1; tentatively, D is TRBD1 (6 bases). The CDR3 DNA follows: TGTGCCAGCAGCGTTGACAGGAATGAGCAGTTCTTC. It encodes CASSVDRNEQFF.